A selection of T cell receptor beta chains follows, all from one sample in a study of blood T cell repertoires in COVID-19. Only in-frame clones appear in the TCRdb table, and some are missing; sequencing was by immunoSEQ multiplex PCR. The table includes about 160,000 clones, approximately 79% detected once. The sequenced material came from PBMCs or T cells enriched from blood (not recorded which). The origin of the receptors is a man aged 45-65 years who had recovered from COVID-19. Each CDR3 is given with its conserved first and last residue. A D gene is named only where the DNA matches it firmly.

j_call | d_call | v_call | cdr3_aa | cdr3_nt
TRBJ2-2 | . | TRBV9 | CASMGGLNTGELFF | TGTGCCAGCATGGGTGGACTGAACACCGGGGAGCTGTTTTTT
TRBJ1-2 | . | TRBV7-2 | CASSFKWARDYGYTF | TGTGCCAGCAGCTTTAAATGGGCCAGGGACTATGGCTACACCTTC
TRBJ2-3 | TRBD2 | TRBV18 | CASSPWRLAGVTDTQYF | TGTGCCAGCTCACCATGGCGACTAGCGGGGGTCACAGATACGCAGTATTTT
TRBJ1-6 | . | TRBV7-9 | CASSLQGGNSPLHF | TGTGCCAGCAGCCTACAGGGTGGAAATTCACCCCTCCACTTT
TRBJ1-4 | . | TRBV4-1 | CASSQGAIEKLFF | TGCGCCAGCAGCCAGGGGGCTATTGAAAAACTGTTTTTT
TRBJ2-1 | TRBD1 | TRBV7-3 | CASSPRQGYNEQFF | TGTGCCAGCAGCCCCAGACAGGGTTACAATGAGCAGTTCTTC
TRBJ1-2 | . | TRBV7-9 | CASSPTGTTTYGYTF | TGTGCCAGCAGTCCGACCGGGACAACTACCTATGGCTACACCTTC
TRBJ2-3 | . | TRBV27 | CASSSRTVLDTQYF | TGTGCCAGCAGTTCTAGGACAGTCCTAGATACGCAGTATTTT
TRBJ2-2 | . | TRBV5-1 | CASSFLGAPDTGELFF | TGCGCCAGCAGCTTTCTAGGAGCCCCTGACACCGGGGAGCTGTTTTTT
TRBJ1-2 | . | TRBV19 | CASRRGRGAGYTF | TGTGCCAGTAGAAGGGGCAGGGGTGCTGGCTACACCTTC
TRBJ2-7 | . | TRBV29-1 | CSVAGGSSYEQYF | TGCAGCGTTGCGGGGGGCTCTTCCTACGAGCAGTACTTC
TRBJ1-3 | TRBD1 | TRBV2 | CASRRTGGSGNTIYF | TGTGCCAGCAGGAGGACAGGGGGTTCTGGAAACACCATATATTTT
TRBJ2-7 | . | TRBV21-1 | CASSPQDSLQNLDEQYF | TGTGCCAGCAGCCCACAGGACAGCTTACAAAATCTTGACGAGCAGTACTTC
TRBJ1-5 | TRBD1 | TRBV5-1 | CASSLQGASHQPQHF | TGCGCCAGCAGCCTGCAGGGGGCCTCGCATCAGCCCCAGCATTTT